These 23 T cell receptor beta chains were sequenced from one sample in a study of identical twins. One entry per CDR3 protein, called by TCRdb with MiXCR from the 5' RACE reads. In the table there are some 630,000 distinct CDR3 sequences, around 7.4% of which are singletons. The data were also submitted as part of a second study, on yellow fever vaccine responses in identical twins.

Sequencing input: PBMCs. All receptors come from a woman aged 18-30 years in good health.

This clonotype was found many times. The rearrangement links TRBV6-5 to TRBJ2-1; D may be TRBD2 (5 bases). V gave up 0 bases and J gave up 6 bases, with 15 bases separating them. Germline-derived CDR1 and CDR2 are MNHEY and SVGAGI. The CDR3 covers 16 residues. The CDR3 loop is CASSYSSTRRGNEQFF. CDR3 DNA: TGTGCCAGCAGTTACTCGAGCACTCGACGGGGCAATGAGCAGTTCTTC.

This clonotype was seen more than once but under ten times. The chain has TRBV15 and TRBJ1-3; D not resolved. CDR3 length: 14 amino acids. V lost 8 bases to trimming and J lost 2 bases, with 13 bases between them. Per germline, CDR1 LNHNV and CDR2 YYDKDF (reference sequence). The CDR3 nucleotides read TGTGCCACCGCTGCCGGCGCAGCTGGAAACACCATATATTTT. As protein: CATAAGAAGNTIYF.

The chain uses TRBV7-9 and TRBJ1-1, with D unclear. The CDR3 length is 13 residues. The V and J ends lost 1 base and 8 bases respectively, with 11 bases between them. Germline lookup yields CDR1 SEHNR and CDR2 FQNEAQ (reference sequence). The CDR3 loop reads CASSLGPHAEAFF. Here the CDR3 DNA reads TGTGCCAGCAGCTTAGGCCCCCATGCCGAAGCTTTCTTT.

This clonotype was seen more than once but under ten times. The rearrangement links TRBV6-5 to TRBJ2-2, with a possible D match to TRBD1 (5 bases). Germline V gives CDR1 MNHEY, CDR2 SVGAGI. This CDR3 has 14 residues. With 0 bases removed from V and 4 bases from J, the gap between germline ends came to 6 bases. The DNA for the CDR3 is TGTGCCAGCAGTTACTCAAGGGGCACCGGGGAGCTGTTTTTT. Its protein is CASSYSRGTGELFF.

Worth noting for this clonotype: A read error may be the cause here, since a much bigger clone is one base away. V is TRBV7-9 and J is TRBJ2-2, with D possibly being TRBD1 or TRBD2 (5 bases each). Germline loops: CDR1 SEHNR, CDR2 FQNEAQ (reference sequence). The CDR3 contains 16 residues. Here the CDR3 DNA reads TGTACCAGCAGCATTTCCGGGACGGAGACGACCGGGGAGCTGTTTTTT. Encoded protein: CTSSISGTETTGELFF.

This clonotype has just a few counts. This rearrangement joins TRBV28 to TRBJ2-6; TRBD2 is a possible D gene (6 bases). Trimming removed 3 bases at V and 0 bases at J, with 12 bases between. The CDR3 sequence is 17 residues long. CDR1 and CDR2 (germline): MDHEN, SYDVKM. CDR3 nucleotide sequence: TGTGCCAGCAGTTTTCAGGGACTCAACTCTGGGGCCAACGTCCTGACTTTC. It translates to CASSFQGLNSGANVLTF.

This clonotype came up many times. V is TRBV7-9 and J is TRBJ1-1; possible D gene TRBD1, 5 bases. The CDR3 loop spans 15 amino acids. Germline V gene lookup returns CDR1 SEHNR and CDR2 FQNEAQ (reference sequence). The V gene lost 1 base and the J gene lost 0 bases, with 9 bases spanning the gap. In nucleotides, the CDR3 is TGTGCCAGCAGCTTAGTCCTGGGGCTGAACACTGAAGCTTTCTTT. Translated, it gives CASSLVLGLNTEAFF.

This clonotype was counted at least ten times. J is TRBJ2-5 and V is TRBV5-6; D is uncertain. Germline loops: CDR1 SGHDT, CDR2 YYEEEE. The CDR3 has 13 residues. Trimming removed 0 bases at V and 5 bases at J, with 8 bases between. This CDR3 reads CASSLVPGETQYF. CDR3 in DNA: TGTGCCAGCAGCTTGGTTCCTGGGGAGACCCAGTACTTC.

This clonotype was found many times. J is TRBJ2-1 and V is TRBV2; TRBD2 matches at 7 bases. The germline V gene encodes CDR1 SNHLY and CDR2 FYNNEI. The CDR3 spans 16 residues. The V segment lost 3 bases and the J segment 2 bases; nucleotides outside the gene matches: 7. The CDR3 sequence is CASSDYSSGTYNEQFF. CDR3 coding DNA: TGTGCCAGCAGTGACTATTCTAGCGGAACCTACAATGAGCAGTTCTTC.

In its sample, this clonotype was seen a few times. The V gene is TRBV27, the J gene TRBJ1-6, with 7 bases matching TRBD1. The V and J ends lost 7 bases and 9 bases, in that order; junction bases with no gene match: 6. This CDR3 is built from 13 residues. Germline CDR1 is MNHEY and CDR2 is SMNVEV (reference sequence). CDR3 loop: CASKEQGGSPLHF. The CDR3 coding sequence is TGTGCCAGCAAGGAGCAGGGGGGTTCACCCCTCCACTTT.

The genes are TRBV12-3 or TRBV12-4 and TRBJ2-3, with 7 bases lining up with TRBD2. The CDR3 spans 15 residues. The junction had 11 bases not matched to a gene; V was cut back by 6 bases and J by 5 bases. This CDR3 reads CASSSRGTTRDTQYF. In nucleotides, the CDR3 is TGTGCCAGCAGCTCGCGGGGGACCACACGAGATACGCAGTATTTT.

CDR3 sequence reads: CASSFIHSPLHF. The CDR3, as DNA: TGTGCCAGCAGTTTTATACATTCACCCCTCCACTTT. The chain joins TRBV12-3 or TRBV12-4 to TRBJ1-6; D remains unclear. V was cut by 3 bases and J by 8 bases, with 5 bases left in between. The CDR3 covers 12 residues.

This clonotype was counted many times. J is TRBJ2-2 and V is TRBV14; D is undetermined. The CDR3 has 16 amino acids. V shed 3 bases and J shed 0 bases, with 11 bases lying between them. Germline CDR1 is SGHDN and CDR2 is FVKESK. The chain's CDR3 is CASSHRNTPNTGELFF. The CDR3, as DNA: TGTGCCAGCAGCCATAGAAATACGCCGAACACCGGGGAGCTGTTTTTT.

This clonotype was detected a few times. The V gene is TRBV5-1, the J gene TRBJ2-7; perhaps TRBD1 as D (6 bases). Deletions cut 4 bases from V and 5 bases from J, with 19 bases between. From germline, CDR1 is SGHRS and CDR2 YFSETQ. The CDR3 spans 15 residues. The CDR3 DNA is TGCGCCAGCAGCGGGACACTAGGAGCCGTGGACGAGCAGTACTTC. Its translation: CASSGTLGAVDEQYF.

The chain is built from TRBV5-1 and TRBJ2-3; D unclear. CDR3 length: 15 amino acids. Germline V CDR1 and CDR2: SGHRS, YFSETQ. V was shortened by 4 bases and J by 7 bases, with 19 bases between the two germline ends. This CDR3 is CASSAGWALGNTQYF. The CDR3 bases are TGCGCCAGCAGCGCCGGTTGGGCTTTGGGAAATACGCAGTATTTT.

This clonotype showed up many times. The chain recombines TRBV12-3 or TRBV12-4 with TRBJ2-5, with a possible D match to TRBD2 (6 bases). This CDR3 region has 14 residues. Trimming removed 8 bases at V and 5 bases at J, with 18 bases between. The CDR3 loop is CASVKSEGLETQYF. DNA for the CDR3: TGTGCCAGCGTCAAGTCGGAGGGATTGGAGACCCAGTACTTC.

This clonotype was detected a few times. The chain combines TRBV10-3 with TRBJ2-3; tentative D call: TRBD2 (5 bases). Trimming removed 6 bases from V and 0 bases from J, with 7 bases in between. Germline CDR1 reads ENHRY; CDR2 reads SYGVKD. The CDR3 consists of 13 residues. The CDR3 DNA reads TGTGCCATCAGCGGACTTAGCACAGATACGCAGTATTTT. Amino acid sequence: CAISGLSTDTQYF.

This clonotype occurred a few times. This rearrangement joins TRBV18 to TRBJ2-1; 11 positions match TRBD2. After removal of 3 bases from V and 4 bases from J, the junction contained 5 bases not matched to a gene. Per germline, CDR1 KGHSH and CDR2 LQKENI. This CDR3 contains 16 residues. The CDR3 loop reads CASSPFTSGSYNEQFF. In DNA, the CDR3 is TGTGCCAGCTCACCCTTTACTAGCGGGAGTTACAATGAGCAGTTCTTC.

At least ten counts were recorded for this clonotype. The rearrangement uses TRBV5-8 and TRBJ2-1; 7 bases are shared with TRBD2. The CDR3 length is 15 residues. V was clipped by 2 bases and J by 3 bases; unmatched bases: 5. The germline V gene has CDR1 SGHTS and CDR2 YDEGEE. The CDR3 here is CASSFGGTNYNEQFF. Here the CDR3 DNA reads TGTGCCAGCAGCTTCGGAGGGACTAACTACAATGAGCAGTTCTTC.

This clonotype was observed many times. The chain joins TRBV7-2 to TRBJ2-7; D perhaps matches TRBD1 (5 bases). Trimming removed 1 base from V and 2 bases from J, with 9 bases in between. Germline loops: CDR1 SGHTA, CDR2 FQGNSA. This CDR3 is built from 14 residues. CDR3 nucleotide sequence: TGTGCCAGCAGCTTAGGGGCAGGGCCCTACGAGCAGTACTTC. Translated: CASSLGAGPYEQYF.

J is TRBJ2-3 and V is TRBV28; D not certain. Looked up from germline, CDR1 is MDHEN and CDR2 is SYDVKM. Between the trimmed V and J ends, which lost 1 base and 3 bases, there was a span of 14 bases. This CDR3 contains 16 residues. CDR3 nucleotide sequence: TGTGCCAGCAGTTTATATCCAGGAACGACGACAGATACGCAGTATTTT. This codes for CASSLYPGTTTDTQYF.

This clonotype has a count of ten or more. The rearrangement uses TRBV12-3 or TRBV12-4 and TRBJ2-1; TRBD1 might be the D (8 bases). V lost 5 bases and J lost 3, with 14 bases in between. CDR3 length: 15 amino acids. CDR3 nucleotide sequence: TGTGCCAGCAGTCACAGGGGGGGTAGCTACAATGAGCAGTTCTTC. Its translation is CASSHRGGSYNEQFF.

This clonotype was seen at least ten times. The gene calls are TRBV5-6 and TRBJ2-7; 8 bases are a match to TRBD1. The CDR3 sequence is 12 residues long. The germline V gene encodes CDR1 SGHDT and CDR2 YYEEEE. Unmatched junction bases numbered 0, after V lost 0 bases and J lost 7 bases. The CDR3 here is CASSLGTGEQYV. The CDR3 DNA sequence: TGTGCCAGCAGCTTGGGGACAGGGGAGCAGTACGTC.